The 19 T cell receptor beta chains presented below share a single source sample, sequenced in a study of blood T cells in healthy people across ages. A second PCR, run for roughly 7 to 12 cycles, used a sample-barcoded 5' primer plus a J-beta primer mix. TCRdb ran MiXCR on the 5' RACE reads and lists one entry per CDR3 protein. The sample lists approximately 1.5 million distinct CDR3 sequences, about 45% occurring once. Source material: blood. The receptor source for this set is a woman under 30 in good health.

This clonotype came up many times. CDR3 in DNA: TGTGCCAGCAGCCTGACTAGCGGACCCTACGAGCAGTACTTC. Protein product: CASSLTSGPYEQYF. The chain joins TRBV12-3 or TRBV12-4 to TRBJ2-7; TRBD2 aligns across 9 bases. The CDR3 is 14 amino acids. V lost 6 bases to trimming and J lost 2 bases; unmatched junction nucleotides: 5.

In its sample, this clonotype was seen a few times. J is TRBJ1-2 and V is TRBV4-2, with D tentatively TRBD1 (6 bases). This CDR3 is 16 amino acids long. With 0 bases removed from V and 4 bases from J, the gap between germline ends came to 15 bases. Looked up from germline, CDR1 is LGHNA and CDR2 is YNFKEQ. This CDR3 reads CASSQDRRQAVYGYTF. CDR3 coding DNA: TGTGCCAGCAGCCAAGATCGGCGACAGGCTGTCTATGGCTACACCTTC.

This rearrangement joins TRBV28 to TRBJ1-2; D is unclear. In germline, CDR1 is MDHEN, CDR2 SYDVKM. The CDR3 loop spans 14 amino acids. V shed 5 bases and J shed 2 bases, with 12 bases lying between them. Written as DNA, the CDR3 is TGTGCCAGCAGTACTCCCGCTCGGAACTATGGCTACACCTTC. The encoded protein is CASSTPARNYGYTF.

This clonotype was observed a few times. V and J are TRBV24-1 and TRBJ1-2; D not certain. The length of the CDR3 is 11 residues. Trimming left V 1 base short and J 7 bases short, with 3 bases between. Germline values: CDR1 KGHDR, CDR2 SFDVKD. The CDR3 region has the DNA TGTGCCACCAGTGATTTATTTGGCTACACCTTC. It codes for CATSDLFGYTF.

This clonotype was seen only a few times. V gene TRBV4-1 combines with J gene TRBJ1-5; D is unclear. CDR3 length equals 15 residues. Germline loops: CDR1 MGHRA, CDR2 YSYEKL. The germline V and J ends were trimmed by 1 base and 9 bases, with 16 bases remaining between them. The CDR3 DNA is TGCGCCAGCAGCCAAGTACGGACCGATGGTCCGCCCCAGCATTTT. This translates into CASSQVRTDGPPQHF.

The chain is built from TRBV30 and TRBJ2-3; D is unclear. From germline, CDR1 is GTSNPN and CDR2 SVGIG (reference sequence). The CDR3 runs 12 residues. The V end was cut by 0 bases, the J end by 6 bases, with 7 bases between. The CDR3 bases are TGTGCCTGGAGTGTACCCCCGGATACGCAGTATTTT. Its protein is CAWSVPPDTQYF.

In this sample, this clonotype turned up a few times. DNA of the CDR3: TGTGCCAGCAGCTTGGCCGTGACAGGGGGTGAAAAACTGTTTTTT. Its translation is CASSLAVTGGEKLFF. V is TRBV5-5 and J is TRBJ1-4, with TRBD1 matching 9 bases. CDR3 size: 15 residues. The V gene's germline CDR1 is SGHKS and CDR2 YYEKEE (reference sequence). With 0 bases clipped from V and 7 bases from J, the junction kept 4 bases outside the gene matches.

This clonotype occurred a few times. At one end, the junction sequence differs from germline, possibly due to a read error. The rearrangement joins TRBV29-1 to TRBJ2-7, with a tentative D call TRBD1 (7 bases). Germline lookup yields CDR1 SQVTM and CDR2 ANQGSEA. The CDR3 is made up of 13 amino acids. The CDR3 protein is CRGREGGTYERYF. DNA of the CDR3: TGCAGAGGGCGGGAAGGGGGCACCTACGAGCGGTACTTC.

This clonotype has more than one count but fewer than ten. This rearrangement joins TRBV20-1 to TRBJ1-2, with a tentative D call TRBD1 (5 bases). CDR1 DFQATT and CDR2 SNEGSKA come from the germline V gene (reference sequence). Trimming left V 3 bases short and J 0 bases short, with 8 bases between. The CDR3 is 13 amino acids. Here the CDR3 reads CSASEGSNYGYTF. The CDR3 coding sequence is TGCAGTGCTAGTGAGGGGTCTAACTATGGCTACACCTTC.

This clonotype showed up just a few times. This sequence joins TRBV29-1 and TRBJ2-4, with D perhaps matching TRBD2 (5 bases). The CDR3 totals 13 residues. V lost 7 bases, J lost 0 bases, and 10 bases lay in between. The V gene's germline CDR1 is SQVTM and CDR2 ANQGSEA. In nucleotides, the CDR3 is TGCAGCGCCGAGGGTGTAGCCAAAAACATTCAGTACTTC. This translates into CSAEGVAKNIQYF.

This clonotype turned up a few times. The chain carries TRBV4-2 and TRBJ2-3; D not resolved. The CDR3 totals 12 residues. CDR1 and CDR2 (germline): LGHNA, YNFKEQ. Trimming shortened V by 3 bases and J by 7 bases, and 8 bases separated the two germline ends. The CDR3 nucleotides read TGTGCCAGCAGCCAGTTGATGAATACGCAGTATTTT. Its protein is CASSQLMNTQYF.

Comment on this clonotype: At one end, the junction sequence differs from germline, possibly due to a read error. V usage is TRBV7-8 and J usage is TRBJ2-7; 11 bases map to TRBD1. This CDR3 is 18 amino acids long. Germline CDR1 reads SGHVS; CDR2 reads FQNEAQ. DNA for the CDR3: TGTGCCAGCGGCTTAGGCCCCGGGGTGGGACAGGGGGTCTACGAGCAGTACTTC. Translating gives CASGLGPGVGQGVYEQYF.

The J gene is TRBJ2-7, the V gene TRBV20-1; TRBD1 matches at 9 bases. Trimming removed 6 bases from V and 2 bases from J; junction bases left unmatched: 8. This CDR3 comprises 14 residues. From germline, CDR1 is DFQATT and CDR2 SNEGSKA (reference sequence). In DNA, the CDR3 is TGCAGTGCGGCCGACAGGGGGACGACCTACGAGCAGTACTTC. Protein: CSAADRGTTYEQYF.

The rearrangement uses TRBV10-2 and TRBJ1-4, with no clear D. Germline V CDR1 and CDR2: WSHSY, SAAADI. This CDR3 contains 14 residues. V was cut by 2 bases and J by 1 base, with 5 bases left in between. CDR3 coding DNA: TGCGCCAGCAGTGAGAGTAGAACTAATGAAAAACTGTTTTTT. It is translated as CASSESRTNEKLFF.

The chain links TRBV20-1 to TRBJ1-2, with D unclear. This CDR3 region has 13 residues. Trimming took 3 bases from V and 4 from J, leaving 12 bases between them. Germline CDR1 is DFQATT and CDR2 is SNEGSKA (reference sequence). CDR3 protein: CSASLRSVYGYTF. As DNA, the CDR3 is TGCAGTGCTAGCCTCCGTTCAGTCTATGGCTACACCTTC.

The J gene is TRBJ2-3, the V gene TRBV9; TRBD2 might be the D (6 bases). Germline CDR1 SGDLS, CDR2 YYNGEE. The CDR3 contains 14 residues. V lost 0 bases to trimming and J lost 6 bases, with 11 bases between them. The CDR3 spells CASSVDSGVDTQYF. CDR3 in DNA: TGTGCCAGCAGCGTAGATAGCGGAGTGGATACGCAGTATTTT.

The genes are TRBV6-2 or TRBV6-3 and TRBJ1-5; D gene uncertain. Germline V gene data show CDR1 as MNHEY and CDR2 as SVGEGT. The CDR3 is made up of 15 amino acids. The ends were cut back, 6 bases at V and 1 base at J, with 13 bases in the middle. The CDR3 DNA reads as TGTGCCAGCAGCTACGGTGACGCGAGCAATCAGCCCCAGCATTTT. Protein product: CASSYGDASNQPQHF.

The chain couples TRBV12-3 or TRBV12-4 to TRBJ2-7; 8 positions match TRBD1. Trimming took 3 bases from V and 8 from J; bases not matched to a gene: 9. The CDR3 is 14 residues long. CDR3 DNA sequence: TGTGCCAGCAGTTTGTGGACAGGGCCACTCAAGCAGTACTTC. Protein product: CASSLWTGPLKQYF.

This clonotype occurred a few times. J is TRBJ2-3 and V is TRBV7-2; possibly TRBD2 for D (5 bases). CDR3 length: 14 residues. The germline V and J ends were trimmed by 4 bases and 3 bases, with 11 bases remaining between them. Germline CDR1 is SGHTA and CDR2 is FQGNSA. The CDR3, as DNA: TGTGCCAGCAGCTGGCGGGCAGCTACAGATACGCAGTATTTT. The encoded protein is CASSWRAATDTQYF.